This T cell receptor beta chain was obtained from a study of neurological immune-mediated disorders. In its sample, this clonotype was seen many times. A single run covered 15-18 subjects with over 180 million TCR-beta sequences. TCRdb reprocessed the 5' RACE reads via MiXCR and lists one record per CDR3 protein. The table shows tens of thousands of distinct CDR3 sequences, with roughly 3.5% occurring only once. This CDR3 contains 15 residues. The germline V gene encodes CDR1 ENHRY and CDR2 SYGVKD. With V trimmed by 6 bases and J by 4 bases, 7 bases remained unmatched. Sequenced input: PBMCs. This sequence originates from a woman aged 45-65 years with multiple sclerosis. This chain links TRBV10-3 with TRBJ2-2; 8 bases match TRBD1. Here the CDR3 DNA reads TGTGCCATCAGCCAAGGACAGGGAATCACCGGGGAGCTGTTTTTT. Amino acid sequence: CAISQGQGITGELFF.